What follows describes a single TCR beta chain. No antigen is known for it. This sample is drawn from a study of cytomegalovirus exposure and HLA in healthy donors. Points from the study as a whole: Previously analyzed data showed that most TCR beta V segments were productive at a frequency of about 87% or about 30%. In a later analysis, a missense DCLRE1C variant was linked to TCR beta V- and J-gene trimming. When the data were analyzed later, several of the most significant clusters appeared to be linked to common viral pathogens. The study designated fewer than 200 TCR beta chains cytomegalovirus-associated.

Primers: 60 Vbeta forward and 13 Jbeta reverse. Produced via immunoSEQ multiplex PCR; TCRdb's table is partial and in-frame only. The sample lists some 200,000 clones, just under 70% occurring once. This CDR3 region has 14 residues. In germline, CDR1 is SGHVS, CDR2 FQNEAQ. J lost 8 bases, V lost 8 bases, and 8 bases had no gene match. Sequenced material: PBMCs. The receptor comes from a man between 35 and 55 years old in good health and CMV-seropositive. V usage is TRBV7-8 and J usage is TRBJ2-1; 11 nucleotides align to TRBD2. The CDR3, as DNA: TGTGCCAGCGGGCTAGCGGGAGGCGGGGATGAGCAGTTCTTC. Amino acid sequence: CASGLAGGGDEQFF.